This T cell receptor beta chain was obtained from a study of T cell responses to AZD1222 COVID-19 vaccine. Across the study: It was second doses at about 4 or about 12 weeks that were pooled.

Study results and caveats: Spike-specific TCR breadth and depth both grew after two AZD1222 doses. The study sampled repertoires only after the peak T cell response. CD4 TCRs associated with vaccination spanned spike, dominating at 160-218 and 743-854.

Notes on this clone: The target antigen is unknown.

Using immunoSEQ multiplex PCR, the repertoire was profiled, and TCRdb retains in-frame clones only, with some absent. The profile shows approximately 160,000 clones, 93% of them singletons. Sequences were derived from peripheral blood, sampled on day 0 of AZD1222 vaccination. The sequence was collected from an adult in good health.

The CDR3 coding sequence is TGTGCCAGCAGCTTGGCTCAGGGCTATAAGAACACTGAAGCTTTCTTT. Its translation is CASSLAQGYKNTEAFF. The genes are TRBV5-4 and TRBJ1-1; a weak D match, TRBD1 (5 bases). This CDR3 contains 16 residues. With 0 bases removed from V and 1 base from J, the gap between germline ends came to 13 bases. CDR1 is SGHNT and CDR2 is YYREEE in the germline V gene (reference sequence).